Listed here is a single T cell receptor (beta chain). This clonotype appeared a few times. What antigen it recognizes has not been identified. Per-nucleotide qualities are absent, and no much larger clonotype sits a single base away. Trimming removed 3 bases from V and 2 bases from J; the gene matches leave 13 bases unexplained. The CDR3 goes from the cysteine to the phenylalanine over 17 residues. Solely the CDR3 DNA is kept, with 51 bases framed from the first base. The germline V gene (reference sequence) specifies DFQATT as CDR1 and SNEGSKA as CDR2. The approximately 39 donors, aged about 6 to 100 years, were systemically healthy Caucasian individuals from Russia. Each donor gave 9.5 to 10 milliliters of peripheral blood, drawn into EDTA-treated Vacutainer tubes. Ficoll-Paque density-gradient centrifugation was used to isolate PBMCs, with at least 7 million obtained per sample. Trizol reagent was used to extract total RNA from the PBMCs, yielding at least 5 micrograms per sample. For every donor, flow cytometry on a PBMC aliquot measured the percentage of naive CD45RAhigh/CD27high T cells.

This record comes from a study of blood T cells in healthy people across ages (dated by TCRdb to the mid-2010s). General notes on the study: Template switching captured roughly one uniquely barcoded TCR beta cDNA molecule per two T cells in model experiments. Using deep sequencing normalized with unique cDNA molecular identifiers, the study measured how TCR beta repertoire diversity changes with age. The study analyzed two additional independent replicas of 1 million unique cDNA reads from the same blood draw for two donors, one aged 18 to 29 and one aged 80 or older. The donors were split into four age groups: young (average 16 years), middle-aged (nearly 40), aged (about 62) and long-lived (approximately 80).

Points the paper makes about the study in general: Because donor CMV infection status was unknown, age-related changes in expanded clonotypes were potentially confounded. Compared with the aged group, the long-lived group had more naive CD4+ T cells, fewer expanded clones and increased TCR diversity, suggesting age selection. Conclusive comparison of naive and antigen-experienced compartments was prevented by the profiling of bulk unsorted PBMCs. Estimates of total diversity based on one million sequenced T cells were considered lower bounds and underestimates. Observed TCR beta diversity per million T cells fell roughly linearly with age, and a significant reduction was already apparent by age approximately 40. A strong correlation was found between observed TCR beta diversity and the percentage of naive T cells measured by flow cytometry.

The library was built by means of 5' RACE. Sequenced on an Illumina HiSeq 2500. A second PCR of roughly 7 to 11 cycles was performed with a sample-barcoded 5' primer and a J-beta primer mix. Each TCR beta cDNA molecule received a unique molecular identifier from a template-switch 5' adaptor carrying 12 random nucleotides. At least 3 million CDR3-containing paired-end reads were obtained from each sample. The Mint cDNA synthesis kit, primed by a TRBC-specific oligonucleotide, was used to synthesize first-strand cDNA from all RNA. Following uracil-DNA glycosylase treatment, all cDNA underwent a first 18-cycle PCR with the universal primers M1SS and BC2_uni_R. The authors' analysis ran thus. Each sample was normalized by randomly selecting 1 million high-quality reads, each carrying a distinct molecular identifier. Instead of being binned into consensus sequences, reads with shared molecular identifiers were discarded. MiTCR, with a Q25 quality threshold and the strictest error-elimination algorithm, was used for CDR3 identification, clonotype clustering and error correction. A nonparametric unseen species model using Euler transformation provided a lower-bound estimate of total TCR beta diversity. TCRdb ran its own pipeline on the public reads, namely fastp trimming at Q25 and MiXCR clone calling, and kept in-frame beta chains. A single entry per CDR3 protein holds the most common genes and DNA from its merged rows. V and J calls and clone size were set by TCRdb, not the authors. This sample comprises almost 550,000 distinct CDR3 sequences, more than 20% of them detected only once. The ten largest clones take up around 10% of the sample.

The same data also contributed to another study, on T cells of mothers and their children. The second study's authors report: Donors were nine systemically healthy Caucasian individuals: three mothers and their six children. cDNA synthesis used all of the extracted RNA, with around 1.4 ug of RNA in each 15 ul reaction. In the second PCR, sample barcodes and 2-4 random nucleotides were introduced via the M1S primer. Over 8 million TCR beta CDR3 reads came from each mother, compared with around 3 million reads from each child. Thymic selection shapes the output of TCR recombination in a similar way in related and unrelated pairs, and inherited differences have a minor effect. Related mother-child pairs always showed normalized repertoire overlap that was slightly higher than in unrelated mother-child pairs, though the difference was never significant. Persistent microchimeric T cell clones were not detected, at a sensitivity of about 90 clones per million clonotypes. Deep NGS was used in the study to compare the TCR beta repertoires of mothers and children and to look for features that separate related mother-child pairs from unrelated individuals. Mothers averaged roughly 40 +/- 4 years of age and children averaged roughly 11 +/- 4 years. After adapter ligation with NEBNext reagents, the libraries were sequenced on Illumina HiSeq 2000 with 100+100 nt paired-end reads. To avoid cross-contamination, the mother libraries and the child libraries were prepared a month apart and sequenced in separate runs. For each donor, somewhere between about 450,000 and 2,000,000 distinct TCR beta clonotypes were identified. Naive TCR beta clonotypes were estimated from low-frequency clonotypes matched to each donor's FACS-determined naive share, without sorting.

Sequenced: blood. The rearrangement joined TRBV20-1 to TRBJ2-3; 8 bases in the middle match TRBD2. The clonotype comes from a boy aged 5-17 years in good health. The CDR3 loop reads CSARALKTSAYTDTQYF. The DNA sequence is given as TGCAGTGCTAGGGCCCTTAAGACTAGCGCTTACACAGATACGCAGTATTTT.